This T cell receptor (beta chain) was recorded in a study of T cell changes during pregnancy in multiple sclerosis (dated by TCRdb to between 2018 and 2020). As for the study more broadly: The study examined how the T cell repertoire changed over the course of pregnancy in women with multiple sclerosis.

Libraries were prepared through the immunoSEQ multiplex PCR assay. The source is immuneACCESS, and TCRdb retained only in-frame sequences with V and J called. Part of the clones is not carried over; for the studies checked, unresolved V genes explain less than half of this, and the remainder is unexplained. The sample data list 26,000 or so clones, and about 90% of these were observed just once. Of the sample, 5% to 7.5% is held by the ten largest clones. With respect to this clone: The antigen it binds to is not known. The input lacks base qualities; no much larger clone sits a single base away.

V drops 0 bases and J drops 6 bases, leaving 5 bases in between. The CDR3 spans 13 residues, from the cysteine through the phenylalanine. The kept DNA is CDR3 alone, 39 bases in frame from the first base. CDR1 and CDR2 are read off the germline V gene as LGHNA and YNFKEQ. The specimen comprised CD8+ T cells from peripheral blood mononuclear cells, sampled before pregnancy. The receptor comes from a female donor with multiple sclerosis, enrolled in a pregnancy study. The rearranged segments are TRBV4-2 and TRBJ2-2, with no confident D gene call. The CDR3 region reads CASSQEYAGELFF. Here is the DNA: TGTGCCAGCAGCCAAGAGTATGCCGGGGAGCTGTTTTTT.